This note documents a single T cell receptor beta chain sequence. The CDR3 covers 15 residues. Trimming took 5 bases from V and 2 from J; bases not matched to a gene: 7. Germline V CDR1 and CDR2: SQVTM, ANQGSEA. The entry originates in a study of spatial heterogeneity in lung cancer. TCRdb reanalysed the 5' RACE reads using MiXCR and keeps one entry per CDR3 protein. The sample contains approximately 7,800 distinct CDR3 sequences, about 8.3% of which appear only once. Time point given: sample taken at primary tumor resection. J is TRBJ2-3 and V is TRBV29-1, with 10 bases matching TRBD2. The sequence was collected from a male donor with early-stage non-small cell lung cancer. Sequencing was performed on PBMCs, taken at surgery. For the CDR3, the DNA is TGCAGCGTTTGGGGACTAGCGAACCCCACAGATACGCAGTATTTT. Translation: CSVWGLANPTDTQYF.